This passage covers 7 T cell receptor beta chains from one sample sequenced in a study of CD8+CD57+ T cells in acquired aplastic anemia. Genomic DNA templated the TCR beta VDJ and CDR3 profiling. TCRdb independently ran MiXCR on the reads; one entry per CDR3 protein. The table lists approximately 200,000 distinct CDR3 sequences, about 53% of them singletons. Sequencing was performed on sorted CD4+, CD8+, or CD8+CD57+ T cells (not recorded which) from PBMCs. The receptor source for this set is a human donor in good health, serving as a control.

Concerning this clonotype itself: The junction differs from germline at one of its ends, possibly a read error. The chain uses TRBV7-6 and TRBJ1-5; the D gene is possibly TRBD1 (6 bases). Germline lookup yields CDR1 SGHVS and CDR2 FNYEAQ. The CDR3 has 15 amino acids. CDR3 bases: TGTGCCAGCGGCATATCACACGGGGGCGGGCCAGCCCCAGCATTT. Translation: CASGISHGGGPAPAF.

J is TRBJ2-5 and V is TRBV5-1; the match to TRBD2 covers 10 bases. The CDR3 is 16 amino acids. The trim removed 0 bases at V and 1 base at J, leaving 3 bases unmatched. Germline V gene lookup returns CDR1 SGHRS and CDR2 YFSETQ. CDR3 in amino acids: CASSLVLAGVQETQYF. For the CDR3, the DNA is TGCGCCAGCAGCTTGGTCCTAGCGGGGGTCCAAGAGACCCAGTACTTC.

This chain links TRBV12-3 or TRBV12-4 with TRBJ2-3; tentative D call: TRBD2 (5 bases). The CDR3 is 15 residues long. V lost 7 bases and J 11 bases, leaving 25 bases between the germline ends. The CDR3 loop is CASIRAASSYNEQYF. As DNA, the CDR3 is TGTGCCAGCATCCGAGCGGCTAGCTCCTACAATGAGCAGTATTTT.

This chain joins TRBV4-3 and TRBJ1-6; D remains unclear. This CDR3 is 14 amino acids long. The germline CDR1 and CDR2 sequences are LGHNA and YSLEER. The ends were cut back, 0 bases at V and 8 bases at J, with 8 bases in the middle. In nucleotides, the CDR3 is TGCGCCAGCAGCCAAGATAGGAGTTATTCACCCCTCCACTTT. Residues: CASSQDRSYSPLHF.

The chain is built from TRBV11-2 and TRBJ2-1; D is ambiguous. The CDR3 spans 11 residues. CDR1 is SGHAT, CDR2 FQNNGV, per germline. Trimming left V 3 bases short and J 9 bases short, with 6 bases between. DNA of the CDR3: TGTGCCAGCAGCTTGACTGGTGAGCAGTTCTTC. Amino acid sequence: CASSLTGEQFF.

This clonotype was counted at least ten times. The chain joins TRBV9 to TRBJ2-1, with a weak D call TRBD1 (5 bases). Trimming took off 4 bases at V and 8 bases at J, with 25 bases between the two ends. The CDR3 is 17 residues long. Germline V gene lookup returns CDR1 SGDLS and CDR2 YYNGEE. This CDR3 reads CASSPISAGKFIYEQFF. The CDR3 DNA follows: TGTGCCAGCAGCCCTATCTCGGCAGGGAAATTTATCTATGAGCAGTTCTTC.

The rearrangement links TRBV19 to TRBJ2-7; 9 nucleotides match TRBD1. Germline V gives CDR1 LNHDA, CDR2 SQIVND (reference sequence). The CDR3 covers 14 residues. J gave up 3 bases and V 6 bases, and 6 bases lay outside the gene matches. CDR3 in DNA: TGTGCCAGTAGCAGGGACAGGGATGTCTACGAGCAGTACTTC. Protein product: CASSRDRDVYEQYF.